This T cell receptor (beta chain) was documented in a study of cytomegalovirus exposure and HLA in healthy donors. The study's findings and limits: Later examination showed HLA-associated TCR beta chains had greater clonal expansion than equally common others. Through in vitro validation, a few CMV-associated chains were shown to be specific for CMV antigens. Later on, an analysis found that several of the most significant clusters appeared to be linked to common viral pathogens, which included parvovirus B19. For TCR beta chains, V- and J-gene trimming was later linked to a missense DCLRE1C variant.

Points on this clone: Its antigen is undetermined.

The V segment lost 0 bases and the J segment 3 bases; nucleotides outside the gene matches: 5. The CDR3 covers 16 residues. The germline V gene has CDR1 SGHVS and CDR2 FQNEAQ. Amplification used 60 Vbeta primers and 13 Jbeta primers. The data were produced by immunoSEQ multiplex PCR, yet TCRdb's version contains in-frame clones alone and is incomplete. The sample yields tens of thousands of clones, around 76% seen once. Input material: PBMCs. This clonotype was sampled from a man aged 18 to 29 in good health and CMV-seropositive. V and J are TRBV7-8 and TRBJ1-5, with 7 bases lining up with TRBD1. For the CDR3, the DNA is TGTGCCAGCAGCTTAGCGGACAGGTGGGTCAATCAGCCCCAGCATTTT. This gives the protein CASSLADRWVNQPQHF.